Following are 29 T cell receptor beta chains from one sample sequenced in a study of cytotoxic CD8 clonotypes in ibrutinib-treated CLL. The repertoire was sequenced with immunoSEQ multiplex PCR; TCRdb's copy has only in-frame clones and lacks some. The sample records 70,000 to 85,000 clones, 80% being singletons. This specimen was PBMCs, taken at disease progression, from a patient treated with ibrutinib. The source of these receptors is a human donor with chronic lymphocytic leukemia.

The J gene is TRBJ2-3, the V gene TRBV7-3; no firm D call. V was cut by 5 bases and J by 8 bases, with 14 bases left in between. Per germline, CDR1 SGHTA and CDR2 FQGTGA. CDR3 size: 13 residues. Here the CDR3 reads CASSINGQATQYF. DNA of the CDR3: TGTGCCAGCAGCATAAACGGGCAGGCTACGCAGTATTTT.

J is TRBJ2-1 and V is TRBV6-4; TRBD1 might be the D (6 bases). V lost 4 bases and J 2 bases, leaving 9 bases between the germline ends. CDR1 MRHNA and CDR2 SNTAGT come from the germline V gene. The CDR3 length is 14 residues. The CDR3 DNA reads TGTGCCAGCAGTGCGACAGGAACCTACAATGAGCAGTTCTTC. Residues: CASSATGTYNEQFF.

The rearrangement links TRBV28 to TRBJ2-7; tentative D call: TRBD1 (6 bases). CDR1 MDHEN and CDR2 SYDVKM come from the germline V gene. The CDR3 is 14 residues long. V was trimmed by 6 bases and J by 0 bases, leaving 12 bases between them. The CDR3 here is CASSQQGNSYEQYF. The CDR3 nucleotides are TGTGCCAGCAGCCAACAGGGAAACTCCTACGAGCAGTACTTC.

The gene calls are TRBV20-1 and TRBJ2-7; 7 bases are a match to TRBD2. Trimming at V came to 3 bases and at J to 9 bases, leaving 2 bases not matched to a gene. This CDR3 has 10 amino acids. CDR1 is DFQATT and CDR2 is SNEGSKA in the germline V gene (reference sequence). CDR3 sequence reads: CSASQRGQYF. In DNA, the CDR3 is TGCAGTGCTAGCCAGCGGGGGCAGTACTTC.

In nucleotides, the CDR3 is TGTGCCAGTAGTCCCGAATTGCGGGGGGGACTACGGTACAATGAGCAGTTCTTC. It specifies CASSPELRGGLRYNEQFF. The V and J genes are TRBV19 and TRBJ2-1; TRBD2 matches 9 bases. Germline loops: CDR1 LNHDA, CDR2 SQIVND (reference sequence). This CDR3 region has 18 residues. V gave up 5 bases and J gave up 4 bases; unmatched junction bases: 15.

V usage is TRBV5-1 and J usage is TRBJ2-7; a weak D match, TRBD1 (6 bases). V was cut by 4 bases and J by 4 bases, with 21 bases left in between. CDR1 and CDR2 (germline): SGHRS, YFSETQ. The CDR3 has 16 amino acids. This chain's CDR3 is CASSLTQGLMPYEQYF. The CDR3 DNA is TGCGCCAGCAGCCTTACACAGGGTTTAATGCCTTACGAGCAGTACTTC.

As DNA, the CDR3 is TGTGCCAGCAGCCCACCCATTGACAGAAACACCGGGGAGCTGTTTTTT. This translates into CASSPPIDRNTGELFF. This chain links TRBV14 with TRBJ2-2; perhaps TRBD1 as D (5 bases). This CDR3 contains 16 residues. Germline V gene lookup returns CDR1 SGHDN and CDR2 FVKESK. Trimming removed 4 bases at V and 2 bases at J, with 14 bases between. The full variable domain, in which reference TRBV14 and TRBJ2-2 provide the parts outside the CDR3, is EAGVTQFPSHSVIEKGQTVTLRCDPISGHDNLYWYRRVMGKEIKFLLHFVKESKQDESGMPNNRFLAERTGGTYSTLKVQPAELEDSGVYFCASSPPIDRNTGELFFGEGSRLTVL.

The chain combines TRBV5-1 with TRBJ1-2; D is unclear. This CDR3 region has 12 residues. In germline, CDR1 is SGHRS, CDR2 YFSETQ. Trimming took 4 bases from V and 2 from J, leaving 6 bases between them. The CDR3 protein is CASSDGNYGYTF. In DNA, the CDR3 is TGCGCCAGCAGCGATGGGAACTATGGCTACACCTTC.

J is TRBJ1-1 and V is TRBV15, with unresolved D. The V end lost 0 bases, the J end lost 3 bases, and 14 bases lay between the germline ends. CDR3 length: 16 residues. Looked up from germline, CDR1 is LNHNV and CDR2 is YYDKDF (reference sequence). The CDR3 reads CATSRDVAVRYTEAFF. DNA of the CDR3: TGTGCCACCAGCAGAGATGTGGCGGTGAGGTACACTGAAGCTTTCTTT.

J is TRBJ2-1 and V is TRBV2, with D perhaps TRBD2 (7 bases). Germline V gene data show CDR1 as SNHLY and CDR2 as FYNNEI. CDR3 length: 12 amino acids. The V gene lost 6 bases and the J gene lost 10 bases, with 13 bases spanning the gap. CDR3 region: CASSQGGLEQFF. The CDR3 bases are TGTGCCAGCAGCCAAGGGGGACTAGAGCAGTTCTTC.

V and J are TRBV7-7 and TRBJ2-5; 9 bases are a match to TRBD1. The germline V gene has CDR1 SSHAT and CDR2 FNYEAQ (reference sequence). CDR3 size: 16 residues. Germline trimming cut 0 bases from V and 2 bases from J; bases unmatched to any gene: 4. CDR3 nucleotides: TGTGCCAGCAGCTTAGCCCCGGGGACAGGGCAAGAGACCCAGTACTTC. This gives the protein CASSLAPGTGQETQYF.

The chain employs TRBV27 and TRBJ1-1, with unresolved D. Trimming shortened V by 0 bases and J by 0 bases, and 8 bases separated the two germline ends. Germline loops: CDR1 MNHEY, CDR2 SMNVEV (reference sequence). The CDR3 loop spans 15 amino acids. The CDR3 bases are TGTGCCAGCAGTTTATCTGGTACGGTGAACACTGAAGCTTTCTTT. Protein: CASSLSGTVNTEAFF.

The chain joins TRBV19 to TRBJ1-1; D not resolved. Trimming left V 11 bases short and J 5 bases short, with 21 bases between. CDR3 length: 14 residues. The V gene's germline CDR1 is LNHDA and CDR2 SQIVND (reference sequence). CDR3 amino acids: CAATSMEGATEAFF. CDR3 coding DNA: TGTGCCGCGACATCCATGGAGGGAGCGACTGAAGCTTTCTTT.

The gene calls are TRBV5-1 and TRBJ1-2; TRBD1 matches 10 bases. The V gene's germline CDR1 is SGHRS and CDR2 YFSETQ. V lost 4 bases to trimming and J lost 3 bases; unmatched junction nucleotides: 3. This CDR3 region has 14 residues. Here the CDR3 reads CASSLGQGDYGYTF. The CDR3 DNA sequence: TGCGCCAGCAGCCTCGGACAGGGGGACTATGGCTACACCTTC.

This chain links TRBV6-1 with TRBJ2-2; D remains ambiguous. This CDR3 region has 16 residues. Germline loops: CDR1 MNHNS, CDR2 SASEGT. V dropped 4 bases and J dropped 5 bases, with 17 bases sitting between them. CDR3 residues: CASSGVLIWRTGELFF. CDR3 nucleotide sequence: TGTGCCAGCAGTGGGGTTCTTATATGGCGTACCGGGGAGCTGTTTTTT.

The genes are TRBV7-3 and TRBJ2-6; D might be TRBD1 (5 bases). The germline V and J ends were trimmed by 5 bases and 1 base, with 12 bases remaining between them. The CDR3 extends over 16 amino acids. CDR1 is SGHTA, CDR2 FQGTGA, per germline. Here the CDR3 reads CASSPQADSGANVLTF. The CDR3 nucleotides read TGTGCCAGCAGCCCACAGGCCGATTCTGGGGCCAACGTCCTGACTTTC.

The rearrangement uses TRBV19 and TRBJ1-5, with D uncertain. This CDR3 region has 15 residues. Germline CDR1 is LNHDA and CDR2 is SQIVND (reference sequence). Trimming removed 6 bases from V and 6 bases from J, with 18 bases in between. In DNA, the CDR3 is TGTGCCAGTAGACTGTCATCGGGGAATGGTCAGCCCCAGCATTTT. It codes for CASRLSSGNGQPQHF.

The chain is built from TRBV6-5 and TRBJ1-3; 7 bases are a match to TRBD1. The CDR3 totals 16 residues. J gave up 4 bases and V 2 bases, and 8 bases lay outside the gene matches. CDR1 is MNHEY and CDR2 is SVGAGI in the germline V gene. The CDR3 DNA is TGTGCCAGCAGTTACGGGGGACAGTCGGTAGGAAACACCATATATTTT. This encodes CASSYGGQSVGNTIYF.

This sequence joins TRBV19 and TRBJ2-1; D uncertain. Trimming pared 0 bases from V and 0 bases from J, leaving 12 bases between. CDR3 length: 17 residues. Germline CDR1 LNHDA, CDR2 SQIVND (reference sequence). CDR3 nucleotide sequence: TGTGCCAGTAGTATAGATCCCCTGGGCCGCTCCTACAATGAGCAGTTCTTC. Translation: CASSIDPLGRSYNEQFF.

The chain links TRBV2 to TRBJ2-5; 9 nucleotides agree with TRBD2. This CDR3 is built from 14 residues. Trimming removed 8 bases from V and 3 bases from J; junction bases left unmatched: 7. Germline CDR1 SNHLY, CDR2 FYNNEI. Here the CDR3 reads CASRGREFKETQYF. In DNA form, the CDR3 reads TGTGCCAGCCGCGGGAGGGAGTTCAAAGAGACCCAGTACTTC.

CDR3 sequence reads: CASSRLAGVYEQYF. The CDR3, as DNA: TGTGCCAGCAGCAGACTAGCGGGGGTCTACGAGCAGTACTTC. V gene TRBV6-5 combines with J gene TRBJ2-7, with 12 nucleotides matching TRBD2. The length of the CDR3 is 14 residues. CDR1 is MNHEY, CDR2 SVGAGI, per germline. The ends lost 6 bases at V and 3 bases at J; junction bases unmatched: 3.

On this clone: Other DNA variants within this sample encode the same CDR3. This chain links TRBV13 with TRBJ2-5; D possibly uses TRBD1 or TRBD2 (5 bases each). In germline, CDR1 is PRHDT, CDR2 FYEKMQ (reference sequence). V lost 9 bases, J lost 5 bases, and 22 bases lay in between. CDR3 length: 15 amino acids. This CDR3 is CASSDRVQGRETQYF. CDR3 in DNA: TGTGCCAGTAGCGATAGAGTCCAGGGACGGGAGACCCAGTACTTC.

The chain carries TRBV2 and TRBJ2-7; TRBD1 matches at 10 bases. Germline V gives CDR1 SNHLY, CDR2 FYNNEI. Losses at the gene ends were 7 bases for V and 2 bases for J; bases not matched to a gene: 5. This CDR3 contains 14 residues. CDR3 protein: CASIVGQGAYEQYF. Written as DNA, the CDR3 is TGTGCCAGCATTGTAGGACAGGGGGCCTACGAGCAGTACTTC.

This clone was found once. This chain joins TRBV15 and TRBJ2-7; D is unclear. Germline-derived CDR1 and CDR2 are LNHNV and YYDKDF (reference sequence). Trimming cost V 1 base and J 3 bases, with 7 bases left between them. The length of the CDR3 is 13 residues. CDR3 amino acids: CATSRGPRYEQYF. For the CDR3, the DNA is TGTGCCACCAGCAGAGGACCACGCTACGAGCAGTACTTC.

This clone was picked up a small number of times. V gene TRBV15 combines with J gene TRBJ2-7, with 12 bases that match TRBD1. V shed 2 bases and J 6 bases; nucleotides not matched to a gene: 5. Germline CDR1 LNHNV, CDR2 YYDKDF (reference sequence). The CDR3 consists of 15 residues. The CDR3 spells CATSRRGQGAAEQYF. CDR3 DNA sequence: TGTGCCACCAGCAGAAGGGGACAGGGGGCGGCCGAGCAGTACTTC.

The rearrangement uses TRBV10-3 and TRBJ1-1; 10 bases map to TRBD1. V gave up 7 bases and J gave up 5 bases; unmatched junction bases: 4. Germline CDR1 reads ENHRY; CDR2 reads SYGVKD. This CDR3 is built from 13 residues. CDR3 residues: CAITKDRGTEAFF. DNA for the CDR3: TGTGCCATCACTAAGGACAGGGGGACTGAAGCTTTCTTT.

CDR3: CASSKLARGGETQYF. The CDR3, as DNA: TGTGCCAGCAGCAAATTGGCTAGGGGCGGGGAGACCCAGTACTTC. The chain carries TRBV21-1 and TRBJ2-5. TRBV21-1 represents a pseudogene. The length of the CDR3 is 15 residues.

As DNA, the CDR3 is TGTGCCAGCTCATTCGCCGGGACAGGGTGGGAGCCCCAGCATTTT. Its protein is CASSFAGTGWEPQHF. V gene TRBV18 combines with J gene TRBJ1-5; TRBD1 matches 9 bases. The CDR3 is 15 amino acids. Germline V CDR1 and CDR2: KGHSH, LQKENI. The V segment lost 5 bases and the J segment 8 bases; nucleotides outside the gene matches: 10.

The chain links TRBV5-1 to TRBJ2-5; TRBD1 might be the D (5 bases). Germline loops: CDR1 SGHRS, CDR2 YFSETQ. The CDR3 runs to 15 residues. V was shortened by 0 bases and J by 6 bases, with 15 bases between the two germline ends. CDR3 loop: CASSLDRLGRQTQYF. CDR3 bases: TGCGCCAGCAGCTTGGACAGGCTCGGTAGGCAGACCCAGTACTTC.